This paragraph reports one TCR beta chain. The junction had 6 bases not matched to a gene; V was cut back by 1 base and J by 0 bases. CDR1 and CDR2 (germline): SQVTM, ANQGSEA. The CDR3 has 18 residues. The method was immunoSEQ multiplex PCR; TCRdb's version includes in-frame clones alone and lacks a portion of them. The repertoire includes more than 95,000 clones, roughly 80% of them detected once, and about 2.9% sits in the top ten. The time point here: baseline pretreatment blood. Treatment in this sample: 15 Gy SBRT to primary tumor, nephrectomy 4 weeks later. After SBRT, blood was collected at 2 and 4 weeks, plus baseline. The patient's renal cell carcinoma had clear cell pathology. The sample belongs to a study of radiation and T cells in renal cell carcinoma.

The origin of this receptor is a woman aged 55-69 years with renal cell carcinoma. The material was blood, obtained from a patient whose treatment included radiotherapy and nephrectomy. The chain recombines TRBV29-1 with TRBJ2-1; 13 nucleotides align to TRBD2. CDR3 DNA: TGCAGCGTTGAAGGGACTAGCGGGAGCCCAAGCTCCTACAATGAGCAGTTCTTC. Residues: CSVEGTSGSPSSYNEQFF.